This T cell receptor (beta chain) originates from a study of blood T cell repertoires in COVID-19. Study-wide background: The United States, Italy and Spain were the sources of the acute and convalescent COVID-19 samples. T cells, B-cell-depleted T cells, or PBMCs supplied cDNA or gDNA.

V dropped 3 bases and J dropped 3; count of bases not matched to a gene: 7. This CDR3 spans 15 amino acids. Germline-derived CDR1 and CDR2 are MNHEY and SMNVEV (reference sequence). Under the authors' procedure: Estimation of nucleated cell counts was performed using reference gene primer amplification. Method: immunoSEQ multiplex PCR; TCRdb's copy keeps in-frame clones and lacks some. V and J calls and clone size come straight from that table; D and trimming were deduced from the DNA. The sample holds 50,000 to 75,000 clones; 88% are singletons and the top ten take over 20%. The sample was peripheral blood. The rearrangement links TRBV27 to TRBJ2-7, with TRBD1 matching over 8 bases. The TCR originated in a woman aged 45 to 65 with active or convalescent COVID-19. In DNA, the CDR3 is TGTGCCAGCAGTTTGAGGGCTACAGGGGGCTACGAGCAGTACTTC. This translates into CASSLRATGGYEQYF.